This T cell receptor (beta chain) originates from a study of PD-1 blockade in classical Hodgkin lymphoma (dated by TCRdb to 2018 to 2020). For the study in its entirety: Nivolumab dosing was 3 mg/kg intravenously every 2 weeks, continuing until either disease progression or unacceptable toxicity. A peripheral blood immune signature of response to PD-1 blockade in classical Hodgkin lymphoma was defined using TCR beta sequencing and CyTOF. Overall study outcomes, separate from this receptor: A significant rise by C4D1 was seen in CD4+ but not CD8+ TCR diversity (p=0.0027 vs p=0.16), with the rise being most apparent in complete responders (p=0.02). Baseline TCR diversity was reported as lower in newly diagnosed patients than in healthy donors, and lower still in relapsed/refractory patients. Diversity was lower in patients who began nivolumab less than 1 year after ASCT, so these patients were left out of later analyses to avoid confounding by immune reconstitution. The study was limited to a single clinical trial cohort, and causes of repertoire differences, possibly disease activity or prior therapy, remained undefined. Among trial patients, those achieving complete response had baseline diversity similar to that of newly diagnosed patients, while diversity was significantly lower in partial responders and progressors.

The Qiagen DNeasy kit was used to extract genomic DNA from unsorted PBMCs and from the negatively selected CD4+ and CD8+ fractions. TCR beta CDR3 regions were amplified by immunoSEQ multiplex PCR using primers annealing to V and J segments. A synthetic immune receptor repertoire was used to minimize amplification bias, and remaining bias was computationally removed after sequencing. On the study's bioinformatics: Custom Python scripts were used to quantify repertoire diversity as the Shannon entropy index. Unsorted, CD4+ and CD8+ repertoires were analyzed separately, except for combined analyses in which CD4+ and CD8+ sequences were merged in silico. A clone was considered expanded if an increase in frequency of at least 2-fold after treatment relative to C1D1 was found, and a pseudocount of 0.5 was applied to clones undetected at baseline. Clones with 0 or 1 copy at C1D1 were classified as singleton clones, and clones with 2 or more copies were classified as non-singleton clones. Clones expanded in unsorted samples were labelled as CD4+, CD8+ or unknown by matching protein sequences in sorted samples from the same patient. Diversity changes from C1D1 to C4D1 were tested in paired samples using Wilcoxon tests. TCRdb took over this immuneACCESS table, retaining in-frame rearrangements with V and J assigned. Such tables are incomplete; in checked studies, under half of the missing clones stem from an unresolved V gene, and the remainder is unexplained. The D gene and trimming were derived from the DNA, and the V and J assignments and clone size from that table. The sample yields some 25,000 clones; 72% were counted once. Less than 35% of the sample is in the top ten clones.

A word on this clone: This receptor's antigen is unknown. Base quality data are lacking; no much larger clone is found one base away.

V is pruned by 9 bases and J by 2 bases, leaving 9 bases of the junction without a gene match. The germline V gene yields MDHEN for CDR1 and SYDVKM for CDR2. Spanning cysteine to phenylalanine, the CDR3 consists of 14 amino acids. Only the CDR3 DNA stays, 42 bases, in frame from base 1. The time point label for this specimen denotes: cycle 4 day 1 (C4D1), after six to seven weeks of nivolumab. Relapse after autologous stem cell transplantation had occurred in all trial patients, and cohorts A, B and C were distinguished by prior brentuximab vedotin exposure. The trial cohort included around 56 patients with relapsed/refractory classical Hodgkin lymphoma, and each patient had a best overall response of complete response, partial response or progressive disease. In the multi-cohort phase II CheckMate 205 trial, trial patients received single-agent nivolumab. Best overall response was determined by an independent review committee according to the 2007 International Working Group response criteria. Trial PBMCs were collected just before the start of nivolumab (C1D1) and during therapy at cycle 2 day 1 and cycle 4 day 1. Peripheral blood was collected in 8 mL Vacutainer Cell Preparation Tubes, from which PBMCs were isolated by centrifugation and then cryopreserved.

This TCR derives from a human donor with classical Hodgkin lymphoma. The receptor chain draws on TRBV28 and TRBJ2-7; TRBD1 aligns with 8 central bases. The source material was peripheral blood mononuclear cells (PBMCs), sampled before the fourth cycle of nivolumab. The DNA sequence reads TGTGCCAGTTTAAACCCGACAGGGGCCTACGAGCAGTACTTC. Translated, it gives CASLNPTGAYEQYF.